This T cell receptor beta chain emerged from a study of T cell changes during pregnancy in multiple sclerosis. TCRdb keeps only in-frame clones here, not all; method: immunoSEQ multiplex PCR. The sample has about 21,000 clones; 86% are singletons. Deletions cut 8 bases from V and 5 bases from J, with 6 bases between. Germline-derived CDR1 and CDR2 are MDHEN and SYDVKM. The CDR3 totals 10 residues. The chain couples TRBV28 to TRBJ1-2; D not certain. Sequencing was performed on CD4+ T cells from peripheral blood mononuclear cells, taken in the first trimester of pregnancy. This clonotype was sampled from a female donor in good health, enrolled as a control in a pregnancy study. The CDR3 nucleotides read TGTGCCAGCTTCTATTATGGCTACACCTTC. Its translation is CASFYYGYTF.